These 11 T cell receptor beta chains were all obtained from the same sample, sequenced in a study of regulatory T cells in long-lasting Graves disease. iRepertoire HTBI primers and Arm-PCR of CDR3 regions built TCR beta libraries. One entry per CDR3 protein, called by TCRdb with MiXCR from the multiplex PCR reads. Of around 500,000 distinct CDR3 sequences listed, 16% are singletons. Time point specified: newly diagnosed GD, antithyroid drugs for less than 3 months. PBMCs provided the RNA from which the TCR library was made. The sample was also linked to a second study, of T cells in Graves' hyperthyroidism and ophthalmopathy.

The sequenced sample was peripheral blood mononuclear cells (PBMCs), obtained at new diagnosis, from a patient treated with antithyroid drugs. The receptors here all came from a woman aged 40-65 years with Graves disease.

This clonotype was counted a single time. V usage is TRBV29-1 and J usage is TRBJ2-1, with 7 bases matching TRBD2. The CDR3 loop spans 13 amino acids. CDR1 SQVTM and CDR2 ANQGSEA come from the germline V gene. The V and J ends lost 6 bases and 6 bases, in that order; junction bases with no gene match: 8. The CDR3 loop is CSVTGGGGNEQFF. The CDR3 DNA is TGCAGCGTGACTGGGGGGGGGGGCAATGAGCAGTTCTTC.

This clonotype was observed at least ten times. The J gene is TRBJ1-1, the V gene TRBV2, with TRBD1 matching over 7 bases. CDR1 and CDR2 from the germline V gene are SNHLY and FYNNEI. V trimming: 9 bases; J trimming: 0 bases; junction bases outside the gene matches: 10. CDR3 length equals 15 residues. The CDR3 protein is CASIRDSSMNTEAFF. CDR3 coding DNA: TGTGCCAGTATTAGGGACAGCTCTATGAACACTGAAGCTTTCTTT.

Only a few counts were recorded for this clonotype. The chain joins TRBV6-2 or TRBV6-3 to TRBJ1-5; perhaps TRBD1 as D (6 bases). The CDR3 extends over 17 amino acids. Trimming removed 3 bases from V and 3 bases from J, with 18 bases in between. Germline assignment: CDR1 MNHEY and CDR2 SVGEGT. CDR3 nucleotides: TGTGCCAGCAGTTATTGGACAGACGAGAGAGACAATCAGCCCCAGCATTTT. Protein product: CASSYWTDERDNQPQHF.

This clonotype came up many times. The CDR3 loop is CASSYNRAQVGGYTF. CDR3 nucleotides: TGTGCCAGCAGCTATAACAGGGCCCAAGTGGGTGGCTACACCTTC. V usage is TRBV7-2 and J usage is TRBJ1-2, with D possibly being TRBD1 (6 bases). V lost 4 bases and J 7 bases, leaving 19 bases between the germline ends. The CDR3 consists of 15 residues. Per the germline V gene, CDR1 is SGHTA and CDR2 is FQGNSA.

Concerning this clonotype itself: Being one base from a much bigger clone, this may be a read error. The chain couples TRBV6-5 to TRBJ2-5, with 7 bases matching TRBD1. Germline V gene lookup returns CDR1 MNHEY and CDR2 SVGAGI. The junction had 5 bases not matched to a gene; V was cut back by 0 bases and J by 1 base. The CDR3 covers 16 residues. CDR3 DNA: TGTGCCAGCAGTTACTCGATCAGGGGGACCCAAGAGACCCAGTACTTC. Amino acid sequence: CASSYSIRGTQETQYF.

The sample holds a few counts of this clonotype. The genes are TRBV19 and TRBJ2-3; 10 bases are shared with TRBD2. This CDR3 has 15 amino acids. Germline V gene lookup returns CDR1 LNHDA and CDR2 SQIVND (reference sequence). Trimming cost V 7 bases and J 8 bases; bases outside gene matches: 12. CDR3 coding DNA: TGTGCCAGTACCCCGGGAGCGGGGGGGCGATTTACGCAGTATTTT. Translation gives CASTPGAGGRFTQYF.

The chain employs TRBV27 and TRBJ1-5, with 9 bases matching TRBD1. The CDR3 is 16 residues long. The germline V gene encodes CDR1 MNHEY and CDR2 SMNVEV (reference sequence). With 0 bases clipped from V and 3 bases from J, the junction kept 3 bases outside the gene matches. CDR3 region: CASSLSGTGHNQPQHF. The DNA for the CDR3 is TGTGCCAGCAGTTTATCTGGGACAGGGCACAATCAGCCCCAGCATTTT.

The rearrangement joins TRBV30 to TRBJ2-5; 10 nucleotides match TRBD1. The CDR3 contains 17 residues. V shed 0 bases and J 5 bases; nucleotides not matched to a gene: 12. Germline V gene lookup returns CDR1 GTSNPN and CDR2 SVGIG (reference sequence). CDR3 sequence: CAWSVTAGQGPSETQYF. CDR3 sequence (DNA): TGTGCCTGGAGTGTTACAGCGGGACAGGGGCCTTCGGAGACCCAGTACTTC.

The sample holds a few counts of this clonotype. The V and J genes are TRBV28 and TRBJ2-2; D is ambiguous. CDR1 is MDHEN, CDR2 SYDVKM, per germline. With 3 bases removed from V and 6 bases from J, the gap between germline ends came to 11 bases. The CDR3 sequence is 14 residues long. The CDR3 loop reads CASSFVIFSGELFF. For the CDR3, the DNA is TGTGCCAGCAGTTTTGTTATTTTTTCCGGGGAGCTGTTTTTT. The full variable domain, with the rest looked up from reference TRBV28 and TRBJ2-2, is DVKVTQSSRYLVKRTGEKVFLECVQDMDHENMFWYRQDPGLGLRLIYFSYDVKMKEKGDIPEGYSVSREKKERFSLILESASTNQTSMYLCASSFVIFSGELFFGEGSRLTVL.

Written as DNA, the CDR3 is TGTGCTAGCGTAAGGGGAGGACCCTACAATGAGCAGTTCTTC. Residues: CASVRGGPYNEQFF. V usage is TRBV12-5 and J usage is TRBJ2-1, with D perhaps matching TRBD2 (6 bases). Germline lookup yields CDR1 LGHNT and CDR2 FRNRAP. Trimming pared 9 bases from V and 2 bases from J, leaving 14 bases between. The CDR3 loop spans 14 amino acids.

This chain uses TRBV10-3 with TRBJ2-2, with D possibly TRBD2 on 6 matching bases. The CDR3 is 14 residues long. V was clipped by 11 bases and J by 4 bases, with 17 bases between them. Germline V gene data show CDR1 as ENHRY and CDR2 as SYGVKD. Here the CDR3 reads CAGSGGDLTGELFF. In DNA form, the CDR3 reads TGTGCCGGCTCGGGCGGGGACCTCACCGGGGAGCTGTTTTTT.